This record concerns one T cell receptor (beta chain) sequence. This CDR3 contains 13 residues. Deletions cut 3 bases from V and 2 bases from J, with 8 bases between. CDR1 and CDR2 (germline): SGDLS, YYNGEE. These data come from a study of T cells in localized non-small cell lung cancer. TCRdb's table, derived via immunoSEQ multiplex PCR, lists solely in-frame clones and lacks some. The sample records about 28,000 clones, around 90% being singletons. The TCR comes from a male donor aged 60 or older with stage I lung adenocarcinoma. The sequences come from peripheral blood, collected before any cancer treatment. The rearrangement uses TRBV9 and TRBJ1-1; D is perhaps TRBD1 (5 bases). The CDR3, as DNA: TGTGCCAGCAGCGCGCAGGGTAACACTGAAGCTTTCTTT. Residues: CASSAQGNTEAFF.